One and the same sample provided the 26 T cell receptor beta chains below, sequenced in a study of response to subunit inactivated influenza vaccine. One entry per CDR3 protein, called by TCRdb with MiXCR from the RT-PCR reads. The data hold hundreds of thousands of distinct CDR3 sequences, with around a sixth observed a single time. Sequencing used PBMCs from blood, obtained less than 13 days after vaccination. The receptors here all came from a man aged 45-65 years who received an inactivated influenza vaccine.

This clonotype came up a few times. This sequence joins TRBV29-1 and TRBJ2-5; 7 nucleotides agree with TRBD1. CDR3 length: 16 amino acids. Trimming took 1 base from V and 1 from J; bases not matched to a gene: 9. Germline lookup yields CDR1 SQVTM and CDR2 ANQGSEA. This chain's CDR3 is CSVEVWGGTVQETQYF. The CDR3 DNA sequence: TGCAGCGTTGAAGTCTGGGGTGGGACAGTCCAAGAGACCCAGTACTTC.

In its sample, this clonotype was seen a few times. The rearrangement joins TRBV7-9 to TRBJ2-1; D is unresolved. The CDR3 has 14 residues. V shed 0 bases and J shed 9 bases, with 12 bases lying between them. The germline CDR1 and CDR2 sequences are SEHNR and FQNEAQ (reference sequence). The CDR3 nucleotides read TGTGCCAGCAGCTTAGCGCTAGTTCCTGGTGAGCAGTTCTTC. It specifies CASSLALVPGEQFF.

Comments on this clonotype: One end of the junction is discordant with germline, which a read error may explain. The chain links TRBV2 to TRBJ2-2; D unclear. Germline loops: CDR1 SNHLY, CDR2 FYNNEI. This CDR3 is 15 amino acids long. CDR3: CASSKAHRNTGELFF. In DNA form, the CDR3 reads TGTGCCAGCAGTAAAGCGCACAGGAACACCGGGGAGCTGTTTTTT.

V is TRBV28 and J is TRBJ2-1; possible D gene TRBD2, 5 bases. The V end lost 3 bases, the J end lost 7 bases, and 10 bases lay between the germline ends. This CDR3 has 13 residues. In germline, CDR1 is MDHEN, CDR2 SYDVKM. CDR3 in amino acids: CASSFPWRNEQFF. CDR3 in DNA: TGTGCCAGCAGTTTCCCCTGGAGGAATGAGCAGTTCTTC.

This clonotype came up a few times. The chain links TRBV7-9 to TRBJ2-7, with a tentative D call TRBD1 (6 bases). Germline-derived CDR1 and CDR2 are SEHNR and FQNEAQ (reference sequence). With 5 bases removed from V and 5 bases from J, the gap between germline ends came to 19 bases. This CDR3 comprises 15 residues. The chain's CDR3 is CASSQGSGSMDEQYF. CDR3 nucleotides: TGTGCCAGCAGCCAGGGGTCAGGGTCGATGGACGAGCAGTACTTC.

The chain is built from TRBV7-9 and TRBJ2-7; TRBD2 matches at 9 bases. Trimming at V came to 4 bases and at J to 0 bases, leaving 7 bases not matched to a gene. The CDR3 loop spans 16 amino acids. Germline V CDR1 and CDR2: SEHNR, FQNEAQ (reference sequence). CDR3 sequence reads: CASSSGLAFSSYEQYF. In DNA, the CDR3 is TGTGCCAGCAGCTCAGGACTAGCGTTTAGCTCCTACGAGCAGTACTTC. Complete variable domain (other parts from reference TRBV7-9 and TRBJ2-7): DTGVSQNPRHKITKRGQNVTFRCDPISEHNRLYWYRQTLGQGPEFLTYFQNEAQLEKSRLLSDRFSAERPKGSFSTLEIQRTEQGDSAMYLCASSSGLAFSSYEQYFGPGTRLTVT.

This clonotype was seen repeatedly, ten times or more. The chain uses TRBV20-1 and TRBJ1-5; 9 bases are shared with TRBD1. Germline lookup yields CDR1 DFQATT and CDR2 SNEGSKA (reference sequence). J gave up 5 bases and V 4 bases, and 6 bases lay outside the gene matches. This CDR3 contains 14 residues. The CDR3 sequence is CSAITGGGDQPQHF. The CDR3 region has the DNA TGCAGTGCTATCACAGGGGGCGGGGATCAGCCCCAGCATTTT.

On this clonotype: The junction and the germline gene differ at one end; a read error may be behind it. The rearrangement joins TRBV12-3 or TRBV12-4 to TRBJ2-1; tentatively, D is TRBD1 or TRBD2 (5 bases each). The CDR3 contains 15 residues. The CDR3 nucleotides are TGTGCCAGCAGTGGGCCGGGGCCCAGGACCAATGAGCAGCTCTTC. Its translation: CASSGPGPRTNEQLF.

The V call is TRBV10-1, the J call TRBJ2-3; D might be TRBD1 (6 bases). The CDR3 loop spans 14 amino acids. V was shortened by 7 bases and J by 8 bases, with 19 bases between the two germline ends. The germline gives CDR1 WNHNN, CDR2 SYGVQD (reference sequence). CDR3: CASTPDRFFGTQYF. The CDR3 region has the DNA TGCGCCAGCACCCCGGACAGATTCTTCGGTACGCAGTATTTT.

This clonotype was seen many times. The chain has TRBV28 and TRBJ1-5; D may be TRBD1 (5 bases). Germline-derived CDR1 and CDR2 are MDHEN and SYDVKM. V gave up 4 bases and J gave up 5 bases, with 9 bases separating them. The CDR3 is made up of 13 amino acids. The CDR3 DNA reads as TGTGCCAGCAGTTCGACAGCATATCAGCCCCAGCATTTT. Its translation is CASSSTAYQPQHF.

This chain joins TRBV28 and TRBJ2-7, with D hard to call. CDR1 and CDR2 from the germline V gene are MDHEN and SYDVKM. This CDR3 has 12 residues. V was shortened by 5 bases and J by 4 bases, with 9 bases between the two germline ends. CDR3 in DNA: TGTGCCAGCAGTCACCATCAGTACGAGCAGTACTTC. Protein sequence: CASSHHQYEQYF.

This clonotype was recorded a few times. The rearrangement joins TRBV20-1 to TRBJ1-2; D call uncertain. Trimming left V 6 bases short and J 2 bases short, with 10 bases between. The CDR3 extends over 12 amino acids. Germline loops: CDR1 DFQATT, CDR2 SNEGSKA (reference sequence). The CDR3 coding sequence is TGCAGTGCCCCGCCAGAGAACTATGGCTACACCTTC. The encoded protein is CSAPPENYGYTF.

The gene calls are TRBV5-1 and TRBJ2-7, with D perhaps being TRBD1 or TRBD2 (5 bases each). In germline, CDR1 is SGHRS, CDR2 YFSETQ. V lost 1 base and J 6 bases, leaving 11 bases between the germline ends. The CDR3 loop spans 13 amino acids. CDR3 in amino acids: CASSLSGPVEQYF. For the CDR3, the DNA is TGCGCCAGCAGCTTGTCGGGGCCGGTCGAGCAGTACTTC. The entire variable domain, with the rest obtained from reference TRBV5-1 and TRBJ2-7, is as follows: KAGVTQTPRYLIKTRGQQVTLSCSPISGHRSVSWYQQTPGQGLQFLFEYFSETQRNKGNFPGRFSGRQFSNSRSEMNVSTLELGDSALYLCASSLSGPVEQYFGPGTRLTVT.

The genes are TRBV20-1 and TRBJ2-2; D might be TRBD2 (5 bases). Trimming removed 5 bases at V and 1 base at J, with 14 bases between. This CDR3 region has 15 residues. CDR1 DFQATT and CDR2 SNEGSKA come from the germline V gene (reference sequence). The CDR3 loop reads CSAQARARNTGELFF. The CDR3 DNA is TGCAGTGCTCAAGCGCGGGCCAGGAACACCGGGGAGCTGTTTTTT.

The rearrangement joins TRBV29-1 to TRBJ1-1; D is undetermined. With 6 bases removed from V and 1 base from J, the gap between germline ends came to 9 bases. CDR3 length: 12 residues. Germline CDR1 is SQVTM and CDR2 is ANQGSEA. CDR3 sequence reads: CSVLQWNTEAFF. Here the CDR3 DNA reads TGCAGCGTGCTACAGTGGAACACTGAAGCTTTCTTT. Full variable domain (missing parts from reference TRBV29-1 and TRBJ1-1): SAVISQKPSRDICQRGTSLTIQCQVDSQVTMMFWYRQQPGQSLTLIATANQGSEATYESGFVIDKFPISRPNLTFSTLTVSNMSPEDSSIYLCSVLQWNTEAFFGQGTRLTVV.

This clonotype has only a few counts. The CDR3 region has the DNA TGTGCCAGCAGTATGACTAGCGCCGCCTACGAGCAGTACTTC. Protein sequence: CASSMTSAAYEQYF. The rearrangement uses TRBV12-3 or TRBV12-4 and TRBJ2-7; 8 nucleotides line up with TRBD2. V gave up 5 bases and J gave up 2 bases; unmatched junction bases: 5. The CDR3 totals 14 residues.

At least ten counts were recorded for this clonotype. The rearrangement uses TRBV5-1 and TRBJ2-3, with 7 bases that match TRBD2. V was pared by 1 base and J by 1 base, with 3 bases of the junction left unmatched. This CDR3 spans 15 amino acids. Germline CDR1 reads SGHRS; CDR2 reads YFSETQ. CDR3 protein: CASSLRGSRTDTQYF. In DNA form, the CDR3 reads TGCGCCAGCAGCTTGCGCGGGAGCCGCACAGATACGCAGTATTTT.

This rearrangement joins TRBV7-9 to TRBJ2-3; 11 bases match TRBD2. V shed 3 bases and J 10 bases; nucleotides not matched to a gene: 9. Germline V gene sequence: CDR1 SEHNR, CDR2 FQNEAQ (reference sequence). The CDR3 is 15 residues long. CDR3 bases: TGTGCCAGCAGCTTCGGGACTAGCGGCCTCCATGCGCAGTATTTT. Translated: CASSFGTSGLHAQYF.

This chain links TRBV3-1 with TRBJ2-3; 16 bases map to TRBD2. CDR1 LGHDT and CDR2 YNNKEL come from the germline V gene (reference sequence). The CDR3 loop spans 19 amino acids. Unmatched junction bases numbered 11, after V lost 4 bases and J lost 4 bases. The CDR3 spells CASSLLMGTSGGAADTQYF. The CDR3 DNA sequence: TGTGCCAGCAGCCTCCTAATGGGGACTAGCGGGGGGGCGGCAGATACGCAGTATTTT.

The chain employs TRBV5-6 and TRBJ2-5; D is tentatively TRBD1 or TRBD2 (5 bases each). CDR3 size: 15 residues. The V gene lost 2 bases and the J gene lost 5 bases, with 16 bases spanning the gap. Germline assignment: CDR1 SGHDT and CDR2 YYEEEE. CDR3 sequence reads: CASSFGTPQWETQYF. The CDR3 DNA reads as TGTGCCAGCAGCTTCGGGACGCCCCAATGGGAGACCCAGTACTTC.

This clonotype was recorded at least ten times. The CDR3, as DNA: TGTGCCAGCAGTTATGGGGGCCCGAACACCGGGGAGCTGTTTTTT. Its protein is CASSYGGPNTGELFF. The V and J genes are TRBV12-3 or TRBV12-4 and TRBJ2-2; TRBD1 might be the D (6 bases). This CDR3 has 15 residues. Trimming stripped 4 bases from V and 0 bases from J, with 9 bases between.

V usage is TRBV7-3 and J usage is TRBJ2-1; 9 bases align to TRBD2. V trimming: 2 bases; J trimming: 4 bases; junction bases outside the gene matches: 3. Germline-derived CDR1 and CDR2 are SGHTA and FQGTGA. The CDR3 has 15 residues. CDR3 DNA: TGTGCCAGCAGCTTATTTAGCGGGGGTTACAATGAGCAGTTCTTC. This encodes CASSLFSGGYNEQFF.

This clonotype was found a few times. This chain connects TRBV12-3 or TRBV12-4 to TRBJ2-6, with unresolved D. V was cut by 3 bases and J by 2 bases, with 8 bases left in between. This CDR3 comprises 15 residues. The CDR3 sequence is CASSLVWTGANVLTF. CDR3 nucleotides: TGTGCCAGCAGTTTGGTGTGGACTGGGGCCAACGTCCTGACTTTC.

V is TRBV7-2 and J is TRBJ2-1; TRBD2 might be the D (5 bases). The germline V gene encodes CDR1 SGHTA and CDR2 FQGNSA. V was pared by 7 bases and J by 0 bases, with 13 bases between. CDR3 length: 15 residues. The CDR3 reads CASTSVGSSYNEQFF. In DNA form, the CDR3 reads TGTGCCAGCACGTCCGTGGGGAGCTCCTACAATGAGCAGTTCTTC.

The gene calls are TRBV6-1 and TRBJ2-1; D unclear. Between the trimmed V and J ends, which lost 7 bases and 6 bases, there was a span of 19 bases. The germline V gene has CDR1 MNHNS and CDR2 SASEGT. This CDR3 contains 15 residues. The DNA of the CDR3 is TGTGCCAGCACTCCGGGTCTCCCATTTCGCAATGAGCAGTTCTTC. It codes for CASTPGLPFRNEQFF.

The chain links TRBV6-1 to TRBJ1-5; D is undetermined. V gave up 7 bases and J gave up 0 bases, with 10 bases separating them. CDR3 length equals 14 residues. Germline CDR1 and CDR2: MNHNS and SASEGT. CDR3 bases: TGTGCCAGCACCCGAGGGAATAGCAATCAGCCCCAGCATTTT. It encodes CASTRGNSNQPQHF.